This TCR beta chain appears in the sequencing data of a study of shared clonotypes between healthy human individuals. Only in-frame clones appear in the TCRdb table, and some are missing; sequencing was by immunoSEQ multiplex PCR. The profile covers 2 million to 2.5 million clones, with roughly 95% appearing a single time and around 0.13% taken by the ten largest. Everyone who donated was a Caucasian adult who lived in Nashville, Tennessee. Sequences were obtained from naive CD4+ T cells sorted from blood. The subset here: CD45RA+ positively selected. The clonotype was recovered from a man aged 18 to 35 in good health.

The CDR3 is CASSDSGAVETQYF. In DNA, the CDR3 is TGTGCCAGCAGTGACTCGGGCGCGGTGGAGACCCAGTACTTC. This chain uses TRBV25-1 with TRBJ2-5; D not certain. The ends were cut back, 3 bases at V and 5 bases at J, with 13 bases in the middle. The CDR3 loop spans 14 amino acids. Germline assignment: CDR1 MGHDK and CDR2 SYGVNS.